The clone carrying this TCR beta chain was observed many times. TCRdb independently ran MiXCR on the RT-PCR reads; one entry per CDR3 protein. The table lists 650,000 or so distinct CDR3 sequences, 13% to 15% of them singletons. Germline CDR1 reads SNHLY; CDR2 reads FYNNEI. CDR3 length: 13 residues. Trimming cost V 2 bases and J 2 bases, with 4 bases left between them. This specimen comes from a study of response to subunit inactivated influenza vaccine. The sequence was collected from a man over 45 who received an inactivated influenza vaccine. The chain uses TRBV2 and TRBJ1-5; D is undetermined. Sequenced material: PBMCs from blood, taken less than 15 days before vaccination. The CDR3 DNA is TGTGCCAGCAGTGAAATAGGCAATCAGCCCCAGCATTTT. Translating gives CASSEIGNQPQHF.